Presented here are 8 T cell receptor beta chains from one specimen sequenced in a study of molecular identifiers for immune sequencing clone quantification (dated by TCRdb to the late 2010s). Receptor amplification or capture employed PCR. TCRdb records NextSeq 500 as the sequencer. TCRdb applied fastp at Q25 and MiXCR to the public reads, then kept only in-frame beta chains. Each CDR3 protein appears once, grouped with its most common genes and DNA. A total of hundreds of thousands of distinct CDR3 sequences appear in this sample, roughly a quarter of them only once. 0.65% to 0.75% of the sample belongs to the ten largest clones. The specimen was naive CD8+ T cells from blood, with Jurkat cell RNA spiked in. The cell subset or site label, as the study defines it: FACS-sorted CD8+CD4-CCR7+CD45RA+ naive T cells. The receptors come from a human donor in good health. Some libraries in this study had Jurkat cell RNA spiked in.

About this clonotype itself: A much larger clone lies a single base off, so this may be a read error. The rearrangement links TRBV7-9 to TRBJ2-5, with D hard to call. Trimming cost V 3 bases and J 3 bases, with 11 bases left between them. The CDR3 runs 14 residues. CDR1 and CDR2 from the germline V gene are SEHNR and FQNEAQ (reference sequence). In DNA form, the CDR3 reads TGTGCCAGCAGCTTCTACTATGGAGAAGAGACCCAGTACTTC. Protein: CASSFYYGEETQYF.

This clonotype was counted at least ten times. The chain links TRBV28 to TRBJ2-7; 8 bases align to TRBD1. CDR1 is MDHEN, CDR2 SYDVKM, per germline. This CDR3 contains 14 residues. V lost 6 bases, J lost 4 bases, and 8 bases stayed unmatched. The CDR3 nucleotides are TGTGCCAGCAGCCCCCGGACAGGGCTTTACGAGCAGTACTTC. Translating gives CASSPRTGLYEQYF.

This clonotype was observed many times. This chain connects TRBV7-9 to TRBJ1-1, with 9 bases aligning to TRBD1. The germline V gene has CDR1 SEHNR and CDR2 FQNEAQ (reference sequence). V shed 4 bases, J shed 0 bases, and the junction held 6 bases outside the gene matches. This CDR3 region has 16 residues. CDR3 bases: TGTGCCAGCAGCTCATGGACAGGGGATCTGAACACTGAAGCTTTCTTT. Translating it yields CASSSWTGDLNTEAFF.

J is TRBJ1-3 and V is TRBV13; D remains unclear. CDR3 length: 13 amino acids. The germline CDR1 and CDR2 sequences are PRHDT and FYEKMQ (reference sequence). Trimming pared 3 bases from V and 3 bases from J, leaving 6 bases between. The CDR3 DNA reads TGTGCCAGCAGCTTTTTCGGTGGAAACACCATATATTTT. Amino acids: CASSFFGGNTIYF.

This chain links TRBV7-9 with TRBJ2-5; 7 positions match TRBD1. The J segment lost 3 bases and the V segment lost 3 bases, leaving 7 bases of the junction unmatched. Germline CDR1 SEHNR, CDR2 FQNEAQ (reference sequence). The CDR3 has 15 residues. The CDR3 here is CASSLDGQAEETQYF. The CDR3 DNA reads TGTGCCAGCAGCTTGGATGGACAGGCAGAAGAGACCCAGTACTTC. The variable domain in full, completed from reference TRBV7-9 and TRBJ2-5, reads DTGVSQNPRHKITKRGQNVTFRCDPISEHNRLYWYRQTLGQGPEFLTYFQNEAQLEKSRLLSDRFSAERPKGSFSTLEIQRTEQGDSAMYLCASSLDGQAEETQYFGPGTRLLVL.

To note about this clonotype: Since the CDR3 does not end with the conserved phenylalanine or tryptophan, this likely comes from a read error. Because the CDR3's place on the DNA is in doubt, the DNA is left out and the CDR3 is given as listed by TCRdb. The chain is built from TRBV4-3 and TRBJ2-1. Germline V CDR1 and CDR2: LGHNA, YSLEER. The CDR3 length is 14 residues, termini included. The CDR3 loop is CASSPGTSYNEQCV.

This clonotype was counted ten times or more. This rearrangement joins TRBV7-9 to TRBJ2-3; the match to TRBD1 covers 9 bases. Per the germline V gene, CDR1 is SEHNR and CDR2 is FQNEAQ (reference sequence). V lost 4 bases to trimming and J lost 5 bases; unmatched junction nucleotides: 4. The CDR3 is made up of 14 amino acids. The CDR3 protein is CASSWTGAEDTQYF. For the CDR3, the DNA is TGTGCCAGCAGCTGGACAGGGGCGGAAGATACGCAGTATTTT.

For this clonotype: One end of the junction varies from germline; a read error may be responsible. The J gene is TRBJ1-1, the V gene TRBV6-2 or TRBV6-3, with unresolved D. The CDR3 loop spans 11 amino acids. Germline loops: CDR1 MNHEY, CDR2 SVGEGT. The CDR3 region has the DNA TGTGCCGGCAGTACGACAAACGAAGCTTTCTTT. Encoded protein: CAGSTTNEAFF.